This TCR beta chain is from a study of blood T cells in healthy people across ages. Overall study results and limits: While age rose, TCR beta diversity per million T cells dropped in a roughly linear way.

The length of the CDR3 is 13 residues. Germline CDR1 is MNHEY and CDR2 is SVGAGI. V lost 4 bases, J lost 7 bases, and 11 bases lay in between. This clonotype was seen a few times. What it binds is unknown. Using a J-beta primer mix together with a sample-barcoded 5' primer, a second PCR was run for roughly 6 to 12 cycles. TCRdb independently ran MiXCR on the 5' RACE reads; one entry per CDR3 protein. The table lists about 1.4 million distinct CDR3 sequences, approximately 59% of them singletons. The rearrangement uses TRBV6-5 and TRBJ2-1, with D possibly TRBD1 on 6 matching bases. The sequencing input was blood. The sequence came from a young man in good health. The CDR3 spells CASSSGVRNEQFF. CDR3 bases: TGTGCCAGCAGTTCAGGGGTACGGAATGAGCAGTTCTTC.